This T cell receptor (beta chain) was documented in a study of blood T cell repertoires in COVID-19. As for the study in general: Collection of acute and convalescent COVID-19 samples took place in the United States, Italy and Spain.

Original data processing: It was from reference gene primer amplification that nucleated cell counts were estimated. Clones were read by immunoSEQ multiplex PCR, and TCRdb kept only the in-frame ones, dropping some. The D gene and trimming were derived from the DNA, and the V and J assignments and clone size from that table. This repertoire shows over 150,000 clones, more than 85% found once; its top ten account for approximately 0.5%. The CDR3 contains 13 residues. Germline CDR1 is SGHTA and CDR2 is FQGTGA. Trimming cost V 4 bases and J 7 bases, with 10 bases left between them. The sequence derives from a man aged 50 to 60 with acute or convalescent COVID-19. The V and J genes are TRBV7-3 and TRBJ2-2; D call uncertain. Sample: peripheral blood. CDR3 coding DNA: TGTGCCAGCAGCTCTCAACCCGGCGGGGAGCTGTTTTTT. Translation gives CASSSQPGGELFF.